This T cell receptor (beta chain) is drawn from a study of T cell responses to AZD1222 COVID-19 vaccine. The CDR3 extends over 16 amino acids. V was pared by 5 bases and J by 3 bases, with 20 bases between. Germline values: CDR1 GTSNPN, CDR2 SVGIG (reference sequence). Assay: immunoSEQ multiplex PCR; the TCRdb copy retains only in-frame clones and omits some. The repertoire holds tens of thousands of clones, with approximately 89% as singletons. This sequence was found in an adult who received the MenACWY meningococcal vaccine as a control. The V and J genes are TRBV30 and TRBJ1-5; D not certain. Here the sequenced sample was peripheral blood, taken 28 days after the second dose of the MenACWY control vaccine. CDR3 protein: CAWDEEGRAINQPQHF. CDR3 in DNA: TGTGCCTGGGATGAGGAGGGCCGGGCGATCAATCAGCCCCAGCATTTT.